Each of the 27 T cell receptor beta chains below was sequenced from the same sample in a study of cytomegalovirus exposure and HLA in healthy donors. The PCR employed 60 Vbeta primers together with 13 Jbeta primers. Generated by immunoSEQ multiplex PCR, the TCRdb table keeps only in-frame clones and is missing some. The sample carries more than 35,000 clones, 60% to 75% recorded once. The source material was PBMCs. The receptor source for this set is a middle-aged man in good health and CMV-seronegative.

This clone was recorded a few times. The chain combines TRBV30 with TRBJ1-6, with unresolved D. Trimming took off 0 bases at V and 8 bases at J, with 8 bases between the two ends. There are 13 residues in the CDR3. Germline V gives CDR1 GTSNPN, CDR2 SVGIG (reference sequence). The CDR3 here is CAWSVRVDSPLHF. In nucleotides, the CDR3 is TGTGCCTGGAGTGTACGGGTAGATTCACCCCTCCACTTT.

The CDR3 loop reads CASGQGAGQPQHF. In DNA, the CDR3 is TGTGCCAGCGGACAGGGGGCGGGGCAGCCCCAGCATTTT. This rearrangement joins TRBV10-3 to TRBJ1-5; 11 bases are a match to TRBD1. V trimming: 10 bases; J trimming: 7 bases; junction bases outside the gene matches: 6. The CDR3 sequence is 13 residues long. Germline V gene lookup returns CDR1 ENHRY and CDR2 SYGVKD.

The V gene is TRBV6-1, the J gene TRBJ1-5; D uncertain. CDR3 length equals 14 residues. Germline-derived CDR1 and CDR2 are MNHNS and SASEGT. Trimming took 7 bases from V and 7 from J, leaving 17 bases between them. CDR3 in amino acids: CASTELWMGQPQHF. The CDR3 DNA is TGTGCCAGCACCGAATTATGGATGGGCCAGCCCCAGCATTTT.

The genes are TRBV10-3 and TRBJ1-2; possibly TRBD1 for D (5 bases). CDR3 size: 14 residues. The germline V gene has CDR1 ENHRY and CDR2 SYGVKD. V dropped 0 bases and J dropped 4 bases, with 9 bases sitting between them. CDR3 residues: CAISESQGGYGYTF. The CDR3 coding sequence is TGTGCCATCAGTGAGTCGCAGGGTGGCTATGGCTACACCTTC.

The CDR3 DNA reads TGCGCCAGCAGCTTCCAGGGTTCGGCGAACACCGGGGAGCTGTTTTTT. Translated, it gives CASSFQGSANTGELFF. The rearrangement joins TRBV5-1 to TRBJ2-2, with D perhaps TRBD1 (5 bases). The CDR3 is made up of 16 amino acids. Germline V gene data show CDR1 as SGHRS and CDR2 as YFSETQ. The V gene lost 2 bases and the J gene lost 0 bases, with 11 bases spanning the gap.

The V gene is TRBV15, the J gene TRBJ2-6; 9 positions agree with TRBD1. The V gene end was trimmed by 5 bases and the J gene end by 1 base; junction bases not matched to a gene: 3. CDR3 size: 16 residues. Germline V gene lookup returns CDR1 LNHNV and CDR2 YYDKDF (reference sequence). CDR3 loop: CATSRDRVSGANVLTF. In DNA form, the CDR3 reads TGTGCCACCAGCCGGGACAGGGTGTCTGGGGCCAACGTCCTGACTTTC.

This clone was seen more than once but under ten times. V and J are TRBV6-1 and TRBJ1-4; a weak D match, TRBD1 (5 bases). The V end lost 1 base, the J end lost 2 bases, and 8 bases lay between the germline ends. CDR3 length: 15 residues. Germline V gives CDR1 MNHNS, CDR2 SASEGT. This CDR3 reads CASSEGGGTNEKLFF. The CDR3 DNA follows: TGTGCCAGCAGTGAAGGCGGGGGTACTAATGAAAAACTGTTTTTT.

The chain employs TRBV6-5 and TRBJ2-7, with 7 bases matching TRBD2. V lost 0 bases to trimming and J lost 5 bases; unmatched junction nucleotides: 7. Germline CDR1 reads MNHEY; CDR2 reads SVGAGI. This CDR3 has 15 amino acids. Written as DNA, the CDR3 is TGTGCCAGCAGTTACTCGGCGGGGGTTCCCGACGAGCAGTACTTC. Translated: CASSYSAGVPDEQYF.

The genes are TRBV19 and TRBJ2-7, with 7 bases aligning to TRBD2. The ends lost 2 bases at V and 0 bases at J; junction bases unmatched: 1. Germline loops: CDR1 LNHDA, CDR2 SQIVND (reference sequence). CDR3 size: 14 residues. As DNA, the CDR3 is TGTGCCAGTAGTATACTAGCGGACTCCTACGAGCAGTACTTC. This translates into CASSILADSYEQYF.

This clone was recorded a few times. The V and J genes are TRBV5-1 and TRBJ1-1, with D unclear. Germline V gene lookup returns CDR1 SGHRS and CDR2 YFSETQ. CDR3 length equals 14 residues. Trimming took 4 bases from V and 1 from J, leaving 11 bases between them. CDR3 sequence: CASSKMGGNTEAFF. CDR3 nucleotides: TGCGCCAGCAGCAAGATGGGAGGGAACACTGAAGCTTTCTTT.

Worth noting for this clone: The same CDR3 also results from other DNA sequences found in this sample. The chain recombines TRBV5-1 with TRBJ1-1; no clear D gene. The CDR3 length is 14 residues. V lost 0 bases to trimming and J lost 5 bases, with 11 bases between them. Germline V gene lookup returns CDR1 SGHRS and CDR2 YFSETQ. The DNA of the CDR3 is TGCGCCAGCAGCTTGGGAGGACCGGGGACTGAAGCTTTCTTT. Its protein product is CASSLGGPGTEAFF.

This rearrangement joins TRBV5-1 to TRBJ2-7; 11 bases are shared with TRBD1. CDR1 and CDR2 from the germline V gene are SGHRS and YFSETQ. V lost 3 bases and J lost 7; bases outside the gene matches: 6. The CDR3 has 14 residues. CDR3 sequence reads: CASSWGTGGWEQYF. The CDR3 region has the DNA TGCGCCAGCAGCTGGGGGACAGGGGGATGGGAGCAGTACTTC.

V usage is TRBV6-1 and J usage is TRBJ2-7; 8 bases are a match to TRBD2. Germline V gene sequence: CDR1 MNHNS, CDR2 SASEGT. This CDR3 is built from 15 residues. V gave up 7 bases and J gave up 5 bases; unmatched junction bases: 13. The CDR3 DNA follows: TGTGCCAGCATCGAAGGCGGGGGGAGGTTCGACGAGCAGTACTTC. It translates to CASIEGGGRFDEQYF.

This rearrangement joins TRBV21-1 to TRBJ2-7; TRBD2, as called in the table, went unchecked against the DNA. TRBV21-1 is a known pseudogene. This CDR3 comprises 12 residues. DNA of the CDR3: TGTGCCAGCAGAAGCGCCACCTACGAGCAGTACTTC. It specifies CASRSATYEQYF.

This clone ranks as medium-sized. The genes are TRBV4-1 and TRBJ1-5; the D is unclear. The CDR3 contains 17 residues. Germline-derived CDR1 and CDR2 are MGHRA and YSYEKL. The V and J ends lost 0 bases and 1 base respectively, with 13 bases between them. The CDR3 region is CASSQDVPGNSNQPQHF. For the CDR3, the DNA is TGCGCCAGCAGCCAAGATGTCCCCGGGAACAGCAATCAGCCCCAGCATTTT.

This sequence joins TRBV6-1 and TRBJ1-5; 7 bases fit TRBD1. Germline lookup yields CDR1 MNHNS and CDR2 SASEGT. The CDR3 contains 17 residues. V lost 3 bases to trimming and J lost 3 bases; unmatched junction nucleotides: 11. CDR3 residues: CASSDPRQGGSNQPQHF. The CDR3 bases are TGTGCCAGCAGTGACCCGCGACAGGGTGGGTCCAATCAGCCCCAGCATTTT.

V gene TRBV19 combines with J gene TRBJ2-3; 7 bases are a match to TRBD1. The trim removed 5 bases at V and 7 bases at J, leaving 3 bases unmatched. CDR1 and CDR2 (germline): LNHDA, SQIVND (reference sequence). The CDR3 runs to 12 residues. The CDR3 nucleotides are TGTGCCAGTAGTTCGACAGGGTATACGCAGTATTTT. It is translated as CASSSTGYTQYF.

The J gene is TRBJ2-3, the V gene TRBV4-2; 15 bases fit TRBD2. The V gene end was trimmed by 2 bases and the J gene end by 6 bases; junction bases not matched to a gene: 12. This CDR3 spans 19 amino acids. The germline V gene encodes CDR1 LGHNA and CDR2 YNFKEQ. Written as DNA, the CDR3 is TGTGCCAGCAGCCAAAGGACTAGCGGGGGGGCCGTGTCGGCTGATACGCAGTATTTT. Amino acids: CASSQRTSGGAVSADTQYF.

The V and J genes are TRBV18 and TRBJ2-7, with D perhaps TRBD2 (5 bases). V was clipped by 4 bases and J by 4 bases, with 11 bases between them. There are 13 residues in the CDR3. The germline gives CDR1 KGHSH, CDR2 LQKENI. CDR3 amino acids: CASSLDRTYEQYF. The CDR3 DNA reads TGTGCCAGCTCACTGGACCGGACTTACGAGCAGTACTTC.

Points on this clone: One junction end does not reproduce the germline sequence, and a read error may be involved. The chain joins TRBV7-7 to TRBJ2-7, with 8 bases that match TRBD1. The CDR3 totals 13 residues. Per the germline V gene, CDR1 is SSHAT and CDR2 is FNYEAQ (reference sequence). The CDR3 bases are TGTGCTAGCAGCCCAGACAGGGGCTACGAGCAGTACTTC. As protein: CASSPDRGYEQYF.

This chain uses TRBV5-1 with TRBJ1-1; no clear D. CDR1 is SGHRS and CDR2 is YFSETQ in the germline V gene. The CDR3 covers 13 residues. V was shortened by 6 bases and J by 4 bases, with 13 bases between the two germline ends. As DNA, the CDR3 is TGCGCCAGCACTTCCGGGCGGGGCACTGAAGCTTTCTTT. It translates to CASTSGRGTEAFF.

This clone has more than one count but fewer than ten. The genes are TRBV6-1 and TRBJ2-7; TRBD1 aligns across 7 bases. The V gene end was trimmed by 6 bases and the J gene end by 1 base; junction bases not matched to a gene: 9. This CDR3 comprises 15 residues. CDR1 and CDR2 from the germline V gene are MNHNS and SASEGT. CDR3 sequence reads: CASSRDRVGSYEQYF. The CDR3 DNA follows: TGTGCCAGCAGCCGCGACAGGGTAGGGTCCTACGAGCAGTACTTC.

This clone was counted between two and nine times. The chain carries TRBV4-1 and TRBJ2-1, with 9 bases matching TRBD1. The germline gives CDR1 MGHRA, CDR2 YSYEKL. The junction had 10 bases not matched to a gene; V was cut back by 4 bases and J by 9 bases. The CDR3 loop spans 15 amino acids. The CDR3 sequence: CASSLTGGGASEQFF. In nucleotides, the CDR3 is TGCGCCAGCAGCCTAACAGGGGGCGGAGCAAGTGAGCAGTTCTTC.

CDR3 DNA sequence: TGTGCCAGCAGCTGGGGGGACAGGGGAGTTGAAAAACTGTTTTTT. This codes for CASSWGDRGVEKLFF. The J gene is TRBJ1-4, the V gene TRBV7-9; 10 bases agree with TRBD1. The V gene's germline CDR1 is SEHNR and CDR2 FQNEAQ (reference sequence). CDR3 size: 15 residues. V was pared by 4 bases and J by 7 bases, with 6 bases of the junction left unmatched. Complete variable domain (other parts from reference TRBV7-9 and TRBJ1-4): DTGVSQNPRHKITKRGQNVTFRCDPISEHNRLYWYRQTLGQGPEFLTYFQNEAQLEKSRLLSDRFSAERPKGSFSTLEIQRTEQGDSAMYLCASSWGDRGVEKLFFGSGTQLSVL.

Only a few counts were recorded for this clone. V is TRBV12-5 and J is TRBJ1-1; maybe TRBD1 (5 bases). This CDR3 is 15 amino acids long. Germline V CDR1 and CDR2: LGHNT, FRNRAP. V was trimmed by 5 bases and J by 2 bases, leaving 15 bases between them. The CDR3 nucleotides are TGTGCTAGTGGTCCTAGCGGGACTCCTAACACTGAAGCTTTCTTT. This gives the protein CASGPSGTPNTEAFF.

This clone is classed as medium-sized (0.01 to 0.1%). This chain links TRBV6-5 with TRBJ2-2, with TRBD2 matching over 7 bases. The CDR3 runs 14 residues. Germline lookup yields CDR1 MNHEY and CDR2 SVGAGI. V gave up 6 bases and J gave up 9 bases; unmatched junction bases: 10. CDR3 residues: CASSQRDPPRELFF. As DNA, the CDR3 is TGTGCCAGCAGCCAGCGGGACCCCCCTCGGGAGCTGTTTTTT.

The table lists this clone with a count of one. The V and J genes are TRBV4-1 and TRBJ2-5; 11 bases agree with TRBD1. The DNA end lines up better with TRBJ2-7; the J call may be wrong. The CDR3 runs to 15 residues. Germline V gives CDR1 MGHRA, CDR2 YSYEKL. CDR3 bases: TGCGCCAGCAGCTACCGGGACAGGGGGGCTAACGAGCAGTACTTC. This sequence encodes CASSYRDRGANEQYF.